The next 16 T cell receptor beta chains were all read from a single sample in a study of shared clonotypes between healthy human individuals. Produced via immunoSEQ multiplex PCR; TCRdb's table is partial and in-frame only. In the table there are more than 2,000,000 clones, roughly 93% of which are singletons. The sequenced sample was naive CD4+ T cells from PBMCs. Noted subset: CD45RA+ positively selected. Every receptor here comes from a man between 18 and 35 years old in good health. Some clones in this sample may be carry-over from other donors' samples.

The chain recombines TRBV5-1 with TRBJ2-7; TRBD2 is a possible D gene (5 bases). This CDR3 comprises 13 residues. V lost 5 bases to trimming and J lost 2 bases, with 11 bases between them. Germline V CDR1 and CDR2: SGHRS, YFSETQ. The CDR3 loop reads CASRRAETYEQYF. The CDR3 coding sequence is TGCGCCAGCAGGCGGGCAGAAACCTACGAGCAGTACTTC.

In this sample, this clone turned up once. The chain recombines TRBV7-3 with TRBJ2-1; 12 bases agree with TRBD2. The CDR3 is 16 residues long. J lost 5 bases, V lost 6 bases, and 8 bases had no gene match. Germline V CDR1 and CDR2: SGHTA, FQGTGA. The CDR3 DNA is TGTGCCAGCAGTCCAGGACTAGCGGGACTGAACAATGAGCAGTTCTTC. This sequence encodes CASSPGLAGLNNEQFF.

V usage is TRBV14 and J usage is TRBJ2-5; the match to TRBD2 covers 7 bases. Germline loops: CDR1 SGHDN, CDR2 FVKESK. The CDR3 is 16 residues long. V lost 0 bases, J lost 4 bases, and 8 bases stayed unmatched. CDR3 sequence: CASSQDWREIRETQYF. For the CDR3, the DNA is TGTGCCAGCAGCCAAGATTGGCGGGAGATTCGAGAGACCCAGTACTTC.

In DNA form, the CDR3 reads TGTGCCAGCAGTCCGGATCGGAAAACTGAAGCTTTCTTT. This translates into CASSPDRKTEAFF. The chain couples TRBV6-5 to TRBJ1-1; no clear D gene. Germline CDR1 MNHEY, CDR2 SVGAGI. This CDR3 comprises 13 residues. The V end was cut by 5 bases, the J end by 5 bases, with 12 bases between.

The chain has TRBV30 and TRBJ2-1, with TRBD1 as a possible D gene (6 bases). V lost 3 bases and J lost 2, with 14 bases in between. The CDR3 totals 15 residues. Per germline, CDR1 GTSNPN and CDR2 SVGIG (reference sequence). This CDR3 is CAWSVGASTYNEQFF. The CDR3 DNA follows: TGTGCCTGGAGCGTGGGGGCTAGTACCTACAATGAGCAGTTCTTC.

The chain recombines TRBV5-4 with TRBJ2-5; tentative D call: TRBD2 (6 bases). CDR1 and CDR2 (germline): SGHNT, YYREEE (reference sequence). V was shortened by 0 bases and J by 5 bases, with 17 bases between the two germline ends. This CDR3 region has 16 residues. The DNA of the CDR3 is TGTGCCAGCAGCTTGGTTTACCAGGGAGGTGCGGAGACCCAGTACTTC. This codes for CASSLVYQGGAETQYF.

On this clone: This specimen includes other DNA sequences encoding the same CDR3. The rearrangement joins TRBV6-5 to TRBJ2-5, with D perhaps being TRBD1 or TRBD2 (5 bases each). This CDR3 is 13 amino acids long. Trimming took 0 bases from V and 4 from J, leaving 6 bases between them. In germline, CDR1 is MNHEY, CDR2 SVGAGI. As DNA, the CDR3 is TGTGCCAGCAGTTACTCGAGGGGAGAGACCCAGTACTTC. Protein sequence: CASSYSRGETQYF.

The gene calls are TRBV7-3 and TRBJ2-5; D not certain. The V end lost 5 bases, the J end lost 4 bases, and 14 bases lay between the germline ends. This CDR3 comprises 14 residues. Germline CDR1 is SGHTA and CDR2 is FQGTGA. The CDR3 nucleotides are TGTGCCAGCAGCCCCCACAACCGAGGAGAGACCCAGTACTTC. This gives the protein CASSPHNRGETQYF.

The J gene is TRBJ2-5, the V gene TRBV9, with a tentative D call TRBD2 (6 bases). Trimming removed 4 bases at V and 4 bases at J, with 11 bases between. CDR1 and CDR2 from the germline V gene are SGDLS and YYNGEE. CDR3 length equals 13 residues. CDR3 in amino acids: CASSFTGVETQYF. The CDR3 nucleotides are TGTGCCAGCAGCTTCACGGGGGTAGAGACCCAGTACTTC.

The chain carries TRBV7-3 and TRBJ2-1; 7 bases fit TRBD2. This CDR3 is 15 amino acids long. Germline-derived CDR1 and CDR2 are SGHTA and FQGTGA. Losses at the gene ends were 1 base for V and 7 bases for J; bases not matched to a gene: 7. The DNA of the CDR3 is TGTGCCAGCAGCTTAAGCGCGGGAGAGGGAAATGAGCAGTTCTTC. Amino acids: CASSLSAGEGNEQFF.

The chain employs TRBV5-4 and TRBJ2-3; 7 nucleotides agree with TRBD2. V lost 4 bases and J lost 0; bases outside the gene matches: 5. The germline V gene has CDR1 SGHNT and CDR2 YYREEE (reference sequence). CDR3 length equals 15 residues. Written as DNA, the CDR3 is TGTGCCAGCAGCACCCGGGACTATAGCACAGATACGCAGTATTTT. This translates into CASSTRDYSTDTQYF.

CDR3 nucleotides: TGCGCCAGCAGCTTGGCCCGCTTAGCGGGTCCCTACAATGAGCAGTTCTTC. Protein product: CASSLARLAGPYNEQFF. The chain joins TRBV5-1 to TRBJ2-1; the match to TRBD2 covers 7 bases. This CDR3 comprises 17 residues. Per germline, CDR1 SGHRS and CDR2 YFSETQ. V shed 0 bases, J shed 2 bases, and the junction held 8 bases outside the gene matches.

This clone has a single count. The CDR3 loop is CAWSVEGRGQPQHF. CDR3 DNA sequence: TGTGCCTGGAGTGTCGAGGGTCGCGGGCAGCCCCAGCATTTT. The chain is built from TRBV30 and TRBJ1-5; D remains ambiguous. V lost 0 bases to trimming and J lost 7 bases, with 13 bases between them. Germline CDR1 and CDR2: GTSNPN and SVGIG (reference sequence). This CDR3 has 14 amino acids.

The chain combines TRBV5-8 with TRBJ1-2, with D unresolved. Trimming cost V 4 bases and J 7 bases, with 14 bases left between them. Germline CDR1 SGHTS, CDR2 YDEGEE. The CDR3 covers 13 residues. The CDR3 DNA follows: TGTGCCAGCAGCATTAACCAGGTCCGTGGCTACACCTTC. This translates into CASSINQVRGYTF.

The CDR3 DNA sequence: TGTGCCAGCTCCTGGGGGGTGAGCTCTGGAAACACCATATATTTT. Translated: CASSWGVSSGNTIYF. The chain joins TRBV6-5 to TRBJ1-3; possible D gene TRBD1, 5 bases. Germline V gives CDR1 MNHEY, CDR2 SVGAGI. The CDR3 is 15 residues long. The ends were cut back, 8 bases at V and 0 bases at J, with 14 bases in the middle.

In its sample, this clone was seen once. The V and J genes are TRBV5-1 and TRBJ2-1; 9 positions match TRBD2. The germline CDR1 and CDR2 sequences are SGHRS and YFSETQ. V was clipped by 0 bases and J by 3 bases; unmatched bases: 4. The CDR3 runs 16 residues. The CDR3 region is CASSLVGSGSYNEQFF. In nucleotides, the CDR3 is TGCGCCAGCAGCTTGGTTGGTAGCGGGAGCTACAATGAGCAGTTCTTC.